The source of this T cell receptor beta chain is a study of blood T cells in healthy people across ages. A second PCR, run for roughly 7 to 11 cycles, used a sample-barcoded 5' primer plus a J-beta primer mix. Using its own MiXCR run on the 5' RACE reads, TCRdb lists one record per CDR3 protein. The table lists about 1.5 million distinct CDR3 sequences, about 45% of them singletons, with about 3.8% in the top ten. The CDR3 sequence is 15 residues long. The germline V gene has CDR1 LGHNA and CDR2 YNFKEQ. V lost 1 base to trimming and J lost 3 bases, with 13 bases between them. The J gene is TRBJ2-7, the V gene TRBV4-2; a possible D gene is TRBD1 (6 bases). The receptor's source is a woman younger than 35 in good health. Sequencing was carried out using blood. The CDR3 coding sequence is TGTGCCAGCAGCCAAGCTCTGGGGGCATTCTACGAGCAGTACTTC. Translation: CASSQALGAFYEQYF.